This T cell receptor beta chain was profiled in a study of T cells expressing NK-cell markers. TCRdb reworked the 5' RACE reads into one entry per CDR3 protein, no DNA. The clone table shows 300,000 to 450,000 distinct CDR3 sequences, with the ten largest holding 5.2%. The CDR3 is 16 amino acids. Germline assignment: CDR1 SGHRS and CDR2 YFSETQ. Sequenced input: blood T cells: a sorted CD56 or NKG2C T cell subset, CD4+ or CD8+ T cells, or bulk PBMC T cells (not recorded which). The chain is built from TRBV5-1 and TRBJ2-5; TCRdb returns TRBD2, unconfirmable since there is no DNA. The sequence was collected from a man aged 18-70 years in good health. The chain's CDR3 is CASSLVASVNQETQYF. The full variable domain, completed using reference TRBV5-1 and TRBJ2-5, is KAGVTQTPRYLIKTRGQQVTLSCSPISGHRSVSWYQQTPGQGLQFLFEYFSETQRNKGNFPGRFSGRQFSNSRSEMNVSTLELGDSALYLCASSLVASVNQETQYFGPGTRLLVL.